This is a list of T cell receptor beta chains from one sample in a study of TIL therapy for anti-PD-1-resistant metastatic lung cancer. Repertoires were generated with immunoSEQ multiplex PCR, while TCRdb's copy carries only in-frame clones and drops some. The sample shows about 95,000 clones, about two thirds of them seen only once. Here the sequenced sample was tumor tissue, taken at baseline. These receptors originate from a person aged 25-80 years with non-small cell lung cancer. CDR3s include the opening cysteine and the closing phenylalanine or tryptophan. The D gene is left open where the match is weak. Size values are once, few and many counts, or a class for expanded clones, and some rows have none.

j_call,clone_size,d_call,v_call,cdr3_nt,cdr3_aa
TRBJ1-4,.,.,TRBV5-5,TGTGCCAGCAGCCTTTCAATAAATGAAAAACTGTTTTTT,CASSLSINEKLFF
TRBJ1-6,few,.,TRBV19,TGTGCCAGTAGTATATCGGGCCAGCTGGGGTTTTCGACACCCCTCCACTTT,CASSISGQLGFSTPLHF
TRBJ1-6,few,TRBD1,TRBV2,TGTGCCAGCAGTGACAGGGGGGTATTTAATTCACCCCTCCACTTT,CASSDRGVFNSPLHF
TRBJ2-5,.,TRBD2,TRBV27,TGTGCCAGCAGTTTGGTTAGCGGGCTCGGGCAGGCCCAGTACTTC,CASSLVSGLGQAQYF
TRBJ1-4,.,.,TRBV18,TGTGCCAGCTCACAAAAAGGAGATGAAAAACTGTTTTTT,CASSQKGDEKLFF
TRBJ2-1,.,TRBD2,TRBV4-2,TGTGCCAGCAGCCAAGATCCCGCGGGGGGGCTCCGAGGATACAATGAGCAGTTCTTC,CASSQDPAGGLRGYNEQFF
TRBJ1-1,.,TRBD1,TRBV4-3,TGCGCCAGCAGCCCTGGGACAGGGCGGGGGTATGACACTGAAGCTTTCTTT,CASSPGTGRGYDTEAFF
TRBJ2-7,.,.,TRBV3-1/TRBV3-2,TGTGCCAGCAGCCCTCGACGGGCGGAGAGCTCCTACGAGCAGTACTTC,CASSPRRAESSYEQYF
TRBJ1-2,.,.,TRBV4-1,TGCGCCAGCAGCCAACCGGGTGTCAGCTATGGCTACACCTTC,CASSQPGVSYGYTF
TRBJ2-5,.,TRBD2,TRBV9,TGTGCCAGCAGCGTAACTTCCGGGACTAGCGTCGAGACCCAGTACTTC,CASSVTSGTSVETQYF
TRBJ2-7,few,.,TRBV6-1,TGTGCCAGCAGTGAAGGGGCTTATGGGACTTACTACGAGCAGTACTTC,CASSEGAYGTYYEQYF
TRBJ1-3,once,.,TRBV11-1,TGTGCCAGCAGTCCCCGGGGACTTTACGGAAACACCATATATTTT,CASSPRGLYGNTIYF
TRBJ2-4,many,TRBD2,TRBV4-1,TGCGCCAGCAGCCAGCTTCTAGCGGGGGAAGCCAAAAACATTCAGTACTTC,CASSQLLAGEAKNIQYF
TRBJ2-7,.,.,TRBV6-5,TGTGCCAGCAGTTACGATGCCGGTTGGACCGGATACGAGCAGTACTTC,CASSYDAGWTGYEQYF
TRBJ1-1,.,.,TRBV3-1/TRBV3-2,TGTGCCAGCAGCCCCCAAGGGGGGTCTGAAGCTTTCTTT,CASSPQGGSEAFF
TRBJ2-5,.,TRBD2,TRBV9,TGTGCCAGCAGCACCGTGGGTGGGACTAAAGGAGAGACCCAGTACTTC,CASSTVGGTKGETQYF
TRBJ1-1,few,TRBD1,TRBV5-6,TGTGCCAGCAGCTTGGCCGGGACAGGGAGAGCTTTCTTT,CASSLAGTGRAFF
TRBJ2-6,.,.,TRBV6-2/TRBV6-3,TGTGCCAGCAGTTACTCACGGGCGCTTGGGGCCAACGTCCTGACTTTC,CASSYSRALGANVLTF
TRBJ1-6,.,.,TRBV29-1,TGCAGCGTTCAAGACAGGACCAACAATTCACCCCTCCACTTT,CSVQDRTNNSPLHF
TRBJ2-3,.,TRBD1,TRBV29-1,TGCAGCGTTATCGCTCGGGACAGTAGCACAGATACGCAGTATTTT,CSVIARDSSTDTQYF
TRBJ2-3,.,.,TRBV7-2,TGTGCCAGCAGCGCAAAGGGGGCAGATACGCAGTATTTT,CASSAKGADTQYF
TRBJ1-6,.,.,TRBV7-9,TGTGCCAGCAGCTCCCGAGGTGGGCAGGGGTATAATTCACCCCTCCACTTT,CASSSRGGQGYNSPLHF
TRBJ2-5,.,.,TRBV12-3/TRBV12-4,TGTGCCAGCACACAGACAGTCGCAGAGACCCAGTACTTC,CASTQTVAETQYF
TRBJ2-3,.,.,TRBV4-1,TGCGCCAGCAGCCAATTCACAGATACGCAGTATTTT,CASSQFTDTQYF
TRBJ2-7,.,TRBD2,TRBV9,TGTGCCAGCAGCGTATCCGGCGGGAGGGATACCTACGAGCAGTACTTC,CASSVSGGRDTYEQYF
TRBJ2-6,.,TRBD1,TRBV27,TGTGCCAGCAGTCCCCGCTGGACAGGCTTCGTTGGGGCCAACGTCCTGACTTTC,CASSPRWTGFVGANVLTF
TRBJ1-1,.,.,TRBV7-9,TGTGCCAGCAGCTTAGAGGGGACTAGAGGCACTGAAGCTTTCTTT,CASSLEGTRGTEAFF
TRBJ2-7,few,.,TRBV27,TGTGCCAGCAGTTTTCAGGGACTCCTTTACGAGCAGTACTTC,CASSFQGLLYEQYF
TRBJ1-3,.,TRBD1,TRBV4-2,TGTGCCAGCAGCCAAGAACAGGGGGCACATGGAAACACCATATATTTT,CASSQEQGAHGNTIYF
TRBJ2-2,.,.,TRBV29-1,TGCAGCGTTGAAGATCACTCGGAAACTGGGGAGCTGTTTTTT,CSVEDHSETGELFF
TRBJ2-3,.,.,TRBV7-2,TGTGCCAGCAGCTACAGGGCTAGCACAGATACGCAGTATTTT,CASSYRASTDTQYF
TRBJ2-2,many,.,TRBV11-2,TGTGCCAGCAGCTTAAGCGGAAGGGACACCGGGGAGCTGTTTTTT,CASSLSGRDTGELFF
TRBJ1-1,few,.,TRBV30,TGTGCCTGGAGTCCACCGGGGAAGAACACTGAAGCTTTCTTT,CAWSPPGKNTEAFF
TRBJ1-2,.,.,TRBV6-5,TGTGCCACCCAATTCCCCGGGACGGCTCATGGAGGCTACACCTTC,CATQFPGTAHGGYTF
TRBJ2-7,.,.,TRBV29-1,TGCAGCGTGGTATCTGCAGCCAACTACGAGCAGTACTTC,CSVVSAANYEQYF
TRBJ2-5,.,.,TRBV11-3,TGTGCCAGCAGCTTAGACAGTCGTCGGGAGACCCAGTACTTC,CASSLDSRRETQYF
TRBJ2-2,.,.,TRBV5-4,TGTGCCAGCAGCTTCGGGGATACCGGGGAGCTGTTTTTT,CASSFGDTGELFF
TRBJ1-2,.,.,TRBV6-5,TGTGCCAGCAGTTACCGAGGGCTGGGCAACTATGGCTACACCTTC,CASSYRGLGNYGYTF
TRBJ1-2,.,.,TRBV15,TGTGCCACCAGCAGAGATGGATCGGATATAGATGGAGGCTACACCTTC,CATSRDGSDIDGGYTF
TRBJ2-7,.,.,TRBV9,TGTGCCAGCAGCCCCGGGACGGCCAGCTCCTACGAGCAGTACTTC,CASSPGTASSYEQYF
TRBJ2-3,.,.,TRBV7-7,TGTGCTAGCAGCTTAAGTGGGACAGATACGCAGTATTTT,CASSLSGTDTQYF
TRBJ2-7,.,.,TRBV4-1,TGCGCCAGCAGCCAAGTTTTCGGGGGTTTGTACGAGCAGTACTTC,CASSQVFGGLYEQYF
TRBJ1-4,.,.,TRBV5-4,TGTGCCAGCAGCGCCCAGCCCCCAGGGAGCACTAATGAAAAACTGTTTTTT,CASSAQPPGSTNEKLFF
TRBJ2-5,.,.,TRBV7-9,TGTGCCAGCAGCCCTAAGTATGTTTACGGGGCAGAGACCCAGTACTTC,CASSPKYVYGAETQYF
TRBJ2-1,few,TRBD1,TRBV11-2,TGTGCCAGCAGCTTCCCTACAGGGGGAGAGCAGTTCTTC,CASSFPTGGEQFF
TRBJ2-3,.,.,TRBV5-4,TGTGCCAGCAGCCCCTCCCTGGTCCCAGATACGCAGTATTTT,CASSPSLVPDTQYF